This paragraph covers one T cell receptor (beta chain) sequence. The CDR3 has 14 residues. Trimming removed 4 bases from V and 2 bases from J, with 12 bases in between. The germline gives CDR1 GTSNPN, CDR2 SVGIG (reference sequence). Original processing methods: Amplification from reference gene primers served as the basis for estimated nucleated cell counts. Method: immunoSEQ multiplex PCR; TCRdb's copy keeps in-frame clones and lacks some. Clonal size and the V and J genes are those of that table, whereas D and trimming came from the DNA. The sample lists nearly 85,000 clones, 83% seen once, with about 18% in the top ten. The data are from a study of blood T cell repertoires in COVID-19. Looking at the study overall: Nucleic acid was either cDNA or gDNA, and it came from T cells, B-cell-depleted T cells, or PBMCs.

This clonotype was sampled from a woman in her sixties or seventies with acute or convalescent COVID-19. V gene TRBV30 combines with J gene TRBJ2-1; the D gene is possibly TRBD2 (6 bases). The sequencing input was peripheral blood. CDR3 DNA: TGTGCCTGGAACGGGGGTAGGACCTACAATGAGCAGTTCTTC. Encoded protein: CAWNGGRTYNEQFF.